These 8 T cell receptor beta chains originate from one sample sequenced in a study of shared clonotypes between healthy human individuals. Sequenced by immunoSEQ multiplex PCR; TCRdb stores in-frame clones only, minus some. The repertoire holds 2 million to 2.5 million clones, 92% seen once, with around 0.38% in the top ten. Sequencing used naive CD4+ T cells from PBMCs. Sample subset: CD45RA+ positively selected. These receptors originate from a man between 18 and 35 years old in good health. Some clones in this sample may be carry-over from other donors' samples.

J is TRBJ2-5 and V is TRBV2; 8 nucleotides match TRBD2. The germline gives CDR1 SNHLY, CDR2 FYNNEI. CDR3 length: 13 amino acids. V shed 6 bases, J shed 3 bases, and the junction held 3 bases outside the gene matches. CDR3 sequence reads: CASSLGLEETQYF. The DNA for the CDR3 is TGTGCCAGCAGCCTGGGACTAGAAGAGACCCAGTACTTC. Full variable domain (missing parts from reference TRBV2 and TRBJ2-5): EPEVTQTPSHQVTQMGQEVILRCVPISNHLYFYWYRQILGQKVEFLVSFYNNEISEKSEIFDDQFSVERPDGSNFTLKIRSTKLEDSAMYFCASSLGLEETQYFGPGTRLLVL.

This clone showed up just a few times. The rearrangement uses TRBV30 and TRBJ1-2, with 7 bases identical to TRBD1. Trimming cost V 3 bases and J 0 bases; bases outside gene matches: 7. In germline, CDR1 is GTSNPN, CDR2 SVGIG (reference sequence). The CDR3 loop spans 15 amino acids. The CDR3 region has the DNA TGTGCCTGGAGGTATCGGGACAGAGCTAACTATGGCTACACCTTC. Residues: CAWRYRDRANYGYTF.

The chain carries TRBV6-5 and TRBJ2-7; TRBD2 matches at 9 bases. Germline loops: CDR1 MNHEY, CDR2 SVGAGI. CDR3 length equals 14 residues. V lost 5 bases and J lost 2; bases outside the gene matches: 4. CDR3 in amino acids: CASSTAGGPYEQYF. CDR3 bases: TGTGCCAGCAGTACAGCGGGAGGACCCTACGAGCAGTACTTC.

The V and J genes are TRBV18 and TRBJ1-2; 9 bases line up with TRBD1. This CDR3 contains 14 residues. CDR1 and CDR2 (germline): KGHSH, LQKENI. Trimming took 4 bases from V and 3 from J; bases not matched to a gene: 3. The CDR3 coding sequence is TGTGCCAGCTCACGGGACAGGGACGACTATGGCTACACCTTC. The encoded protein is CASSRDRDDYGYTF.

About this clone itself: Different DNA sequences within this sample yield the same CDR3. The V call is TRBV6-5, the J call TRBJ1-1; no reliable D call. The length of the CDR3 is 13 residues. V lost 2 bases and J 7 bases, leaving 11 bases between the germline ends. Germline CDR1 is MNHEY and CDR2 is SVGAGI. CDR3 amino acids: CASSYPGGFEAFF. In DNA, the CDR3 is TGTGCCAGCAGTTACCCCGGAGGGTTTGAAGCTTTCTTT.

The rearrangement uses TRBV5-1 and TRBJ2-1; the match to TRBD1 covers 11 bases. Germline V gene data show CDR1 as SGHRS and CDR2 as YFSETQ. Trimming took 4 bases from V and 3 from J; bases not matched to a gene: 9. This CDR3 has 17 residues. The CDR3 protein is CASSTQTGTGGYNEQFF. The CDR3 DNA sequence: TGCGCCAGCAGCACACAAACCGGGACAGGGGGCTACAATGAGCAGTTCTTC.

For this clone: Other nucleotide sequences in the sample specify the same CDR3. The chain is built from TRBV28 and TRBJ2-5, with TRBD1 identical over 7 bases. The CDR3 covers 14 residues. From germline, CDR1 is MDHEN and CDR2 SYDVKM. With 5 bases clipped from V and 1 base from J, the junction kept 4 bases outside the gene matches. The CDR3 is CASSPYRGQETQYF. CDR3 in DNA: TGTGCCAGCAGTCCGTACAGGGGCCAAGAGACCCAGTACTTC.

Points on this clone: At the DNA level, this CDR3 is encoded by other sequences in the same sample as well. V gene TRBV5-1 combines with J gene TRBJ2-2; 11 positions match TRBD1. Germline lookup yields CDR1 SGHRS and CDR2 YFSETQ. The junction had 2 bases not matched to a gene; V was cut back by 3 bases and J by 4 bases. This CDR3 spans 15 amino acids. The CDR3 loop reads CASSSGQGGTGELFF. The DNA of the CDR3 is TGCGCCAGCAGCTCGGGACAGGGGGGCACCGGGGAGCTGTTTTTT.